The rows below give T cell receptor beta chains drawn from one sample of a study of shared clonotypes between healthy human individuals. The assay was immunoSEQ multiplex PCR, and TCRdb's table has in-frame clones only and misses some. The sample yields about 1 million clones, roughly 80% seen once. Sequenced: memory CD4+ T cells sorted from blood. All receptors derive from a man between 18 and 35 years old in good health. Both conserved end residues are part of each CDR3. D genes are given only for firm matches. Clone sizes are given selectively: once, few, many, or a class where the clone is expanded.

. TRBJ2-5 TRBV19 . CASSSSGHFQETQYF TGTGCCAGTAGTTCCTCGGGACACTTCCAAGAGACCCAGTACTTC
TRBD1 TRBJ1-5 TRBV4-1 . CASSQDGQGRAQPQHF TGCGCCAGCAGCCAAGATGGACAGGGAAGAGCTCAGCCCCAGCATTTT
. TRBJ2-2 TRBV10-2 . CASRIGPGELFF TGCGCCAGCAGGATTGGTCCCGGGGAGCTGTTTTTT
TRBD2 TRBJ2-2 TRBV4-1 once CASSRGLAEDLTGELFF TGCGCCAGCAGCCGTGGACTAGCGGAAGACTTGACCGGGGAGCTGTTTTTT
. TRBJ1-2 TRBV19 . CASSTSVYGYTF TGTGCCAGTAGCACATCTGTCTATGGCTACACCTTC
. TRBJ2-5 TRBV20-1 once CSPNGEETQYF TGCAGTCCAAATGGGGAGGAGACCCAGTACTTC
. TRBJ1-6 TRBV6-5 few CASSRAGKDSPLHF TGTGCCAGCAGCCGGGCAGGGAAAGATTCACCCCTCCACTTT
TRBD2 TRBJ2-1 TRBV7-9 . CASSRPSGIPVHNEQFF TGTGCCAGCAGCCGGCCTAGCGGGATCCCAGTGCACAATGAGCAGTTCTTC
TRBD1 TRBJ2-7 TRBV18 once CASSPRQGSYEQYF TGTGCCAGCTCACCCAGACAGGGGAGCTACGAGCAGTACTTC
. TRBJ2-1 TRBV9 . CASSADLSAEQFF TGTGCCAGCAGCGCGGACCTCTCTGCGGAACAGTTCTTC
. TRBJ2-7 TRBV6-5 . CASSLSQGTYEQYF TGTGCCAGCAGTTTGTCACAGGGAACCTACGAGCAGTACTTC
. TRBJ2-5 TRBV5-5 . CASSVPGQRETQYF TGTGCCAGCAGCGTACCGGGACAAAGGGAGACCCAGTACTTC